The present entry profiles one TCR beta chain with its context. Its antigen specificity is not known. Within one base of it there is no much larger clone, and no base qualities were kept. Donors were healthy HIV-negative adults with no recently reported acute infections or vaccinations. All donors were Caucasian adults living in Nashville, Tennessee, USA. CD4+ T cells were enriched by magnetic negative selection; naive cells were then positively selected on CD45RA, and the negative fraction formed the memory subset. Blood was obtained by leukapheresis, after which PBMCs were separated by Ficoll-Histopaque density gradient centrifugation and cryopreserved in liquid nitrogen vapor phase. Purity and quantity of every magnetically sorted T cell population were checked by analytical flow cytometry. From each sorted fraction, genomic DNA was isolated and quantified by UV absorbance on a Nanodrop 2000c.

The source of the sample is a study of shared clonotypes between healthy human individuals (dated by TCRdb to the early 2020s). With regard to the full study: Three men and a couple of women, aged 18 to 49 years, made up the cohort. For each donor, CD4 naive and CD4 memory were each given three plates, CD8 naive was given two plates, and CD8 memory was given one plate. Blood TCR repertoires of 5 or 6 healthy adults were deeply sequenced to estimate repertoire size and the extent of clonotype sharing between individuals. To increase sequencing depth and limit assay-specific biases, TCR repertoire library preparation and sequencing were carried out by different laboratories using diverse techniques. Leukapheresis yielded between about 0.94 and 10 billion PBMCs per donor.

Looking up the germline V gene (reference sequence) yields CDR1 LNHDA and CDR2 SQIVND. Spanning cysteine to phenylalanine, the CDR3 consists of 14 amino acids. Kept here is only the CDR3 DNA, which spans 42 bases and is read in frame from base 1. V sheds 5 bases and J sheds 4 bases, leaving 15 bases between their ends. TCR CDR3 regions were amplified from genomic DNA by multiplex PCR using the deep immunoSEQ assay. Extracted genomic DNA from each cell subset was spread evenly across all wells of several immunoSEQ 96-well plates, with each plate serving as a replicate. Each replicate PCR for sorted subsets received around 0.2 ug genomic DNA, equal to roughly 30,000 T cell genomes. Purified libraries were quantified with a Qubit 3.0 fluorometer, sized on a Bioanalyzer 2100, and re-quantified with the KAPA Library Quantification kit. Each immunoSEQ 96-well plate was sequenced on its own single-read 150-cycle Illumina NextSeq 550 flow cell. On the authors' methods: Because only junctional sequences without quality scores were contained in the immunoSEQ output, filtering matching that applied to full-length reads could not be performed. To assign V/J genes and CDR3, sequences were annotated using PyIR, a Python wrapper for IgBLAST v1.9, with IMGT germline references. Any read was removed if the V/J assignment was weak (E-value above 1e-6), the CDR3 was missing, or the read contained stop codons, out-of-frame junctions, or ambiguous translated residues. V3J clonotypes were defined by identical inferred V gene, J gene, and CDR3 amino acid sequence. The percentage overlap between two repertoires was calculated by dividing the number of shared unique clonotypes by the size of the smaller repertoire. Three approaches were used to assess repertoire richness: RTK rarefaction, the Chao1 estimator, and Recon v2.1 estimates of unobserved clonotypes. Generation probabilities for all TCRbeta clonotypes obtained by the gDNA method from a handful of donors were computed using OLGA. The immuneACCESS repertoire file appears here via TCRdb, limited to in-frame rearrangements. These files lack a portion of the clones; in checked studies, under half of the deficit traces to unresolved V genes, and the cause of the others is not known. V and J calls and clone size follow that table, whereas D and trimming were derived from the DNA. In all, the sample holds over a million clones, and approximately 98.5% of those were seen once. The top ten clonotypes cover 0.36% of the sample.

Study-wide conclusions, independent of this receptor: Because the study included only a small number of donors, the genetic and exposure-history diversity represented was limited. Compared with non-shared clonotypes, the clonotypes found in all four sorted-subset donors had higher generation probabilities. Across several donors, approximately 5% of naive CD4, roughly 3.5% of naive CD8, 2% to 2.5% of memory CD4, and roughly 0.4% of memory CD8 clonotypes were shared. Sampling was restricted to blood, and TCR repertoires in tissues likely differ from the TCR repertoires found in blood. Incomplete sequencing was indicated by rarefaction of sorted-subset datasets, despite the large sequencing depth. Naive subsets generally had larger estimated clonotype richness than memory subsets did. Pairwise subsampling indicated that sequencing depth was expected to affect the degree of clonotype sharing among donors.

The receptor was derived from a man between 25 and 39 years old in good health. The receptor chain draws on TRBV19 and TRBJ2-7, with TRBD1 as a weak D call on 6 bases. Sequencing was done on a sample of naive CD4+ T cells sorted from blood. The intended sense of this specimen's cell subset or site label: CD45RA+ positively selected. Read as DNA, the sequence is TGTGCCAGTAGTCCCCGTTGGGGGCGATACGAGCAGTACTTC. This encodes CASSPRWGRYEQYF.